This T cell receptor (beta chain) appears in the sequencing data of a study of blood T cell repertoires in COVID-19. Germline CDR1 is SGHRS and CDR2 is YFSETQ. The trim removed 4 bases at V and 0 bases at J, leaving 3 bases unmatched. The CDR3 loop spans 14 amino acids. The method was immunoSEQ multiplex PCR; TCRdb's version includes in-frame clones alone and lacks a portion of them. Among roughly 17,000 clones listed, approximately 78% were seen once. The rearrangement joins TRBV5-1 to TRBJ2-5; 7 bases fit TRBD1. The sample consisted of peripheral blood. This clonotype was obtained from a man aged 55 to 69 with active or convalescent COVID-19. CDR3 DNA sequence: TGCGCCAGCAGCCCGGGACAGAACCAAGAGACCCAGTACTTC. Amino acid sequence: CASSPGQNQETQYF.